This is a list of T cell receptor beta chains from one sample in a study of CD8+ T cells in alopecia areata. Clones were sequenced by immunoSEQ multiplex PCR, and TCRdb holds only the in-frame ones, with some missing. The sample includes more than 150,000 clones, roughly 50% of them seen just once. The sample here was CD8+ T cells sorted from blood, taken at week 24, from a patient treated with tofacitinib. The receptors here all came from a human donor with alopecia areata. The CDR3 runs from the conserved cysteine through the conserved F or W. The order of the fields is V gene, clone size, CDR3 protein. Clone size is stated in some rows and not others, as once, few, many or a class when expanded.

v_gene: TRBV5-8
abundance: few
CDR3aa: CASSSEWDTVGELFF

v_gene: TRBV7-8
abundance: -
CDR3aa: CASSRGTGGMADTQYF

v_gene: TRBV30
abundance: -
CDR3aa: CAWSVKRTGELFF

v_gene: TRBV10-3
abundance: -
CDR3aa: CAITDRDTGELFF

v_gene: TRBV30
abundance: -
CDR3aa: CAWLGQGQYF

v_gene: TRBV27
abundance: once
CDR3aa: CASSTDGRAYEQYF

v_gene: TRBV7-9
abundance: -
CDR3aa: CASNKIPNEQFF

v_gene: TRBV6-1
abundance: -
CDR3aa: CASSEETQYF

v_gene: TRBV2
abundance: -
CDR3aa: CASSGLEQYF

v_gene: TRBV6-6
abundance: -
CDR3aa: CASSYGSGYTF

v_gene: TRBV25-1
abundance: -
CDR3aa: CASRGYGYTF

v_gene: TRBV2
abundance: -
CDR3aa: CASSGIDRGFEQFF

v_gene: TRBV9
abundance: -
CDR3aa: CASSRTGVYEQYF

v_gene: TRBV30
abundance: -
CDR3aa: CAWADTPQSGYTF

v_gene: TRBV29-1
abundance: -
CDR3aa: CSVGDGGRSPLHF

v_gene: TRBV25-1
abundance: -
CDR3aa: CASSGGRLGSPLHF

v_gene: TRBV30
abundance: once
CDR3aa: CAADREYDGYTF

v_gene: TRBV11-2
abundance: few
CDR3aa: CASSLAAGSSYEQYF

v_gene: TRBV7-9
abundance: -
CDR3aa: CASSPRLDTQYF

v_gene: TRBV6-5
abundance: once
CDR3aa: CASSEDRRYGYTF

v_gene: TRBV4-1
abundance: -
CDR3aa: CASSHGTGAYEQYF

v_gene: TRBV15
abundance: -
CDR3aa: CATSRGTLRVLNTEAFF

v_gene: TRBV30
abundance: -
CDR3aa: CAWSAGLGYEQYF